Presented here are 21 T cell receptor beta chains from one specimen sequenced in a study of shared clonotypes between healthy human individuals. Using immunoSEQ multiplex PCR, the repertoire was profiled, and TCRdb retains in-frame clones only, with some absent. The table has some 980,000 clones, approximately 80% seen once. The source material was memory CD4+ T cells sorted from blood. Subset reported: CD45RA-negative fraction. The receptors originated from a man aged 18-30 years in good health.

V is TRBV6-5 and J is TRBJ1-1; D is unresolved. The ends were cut back, 2 bases at V and 7 bases at J, with 14 bases in the middle. Germline lookup yields CDR1 MNHEY and CDR2 SVGAGI. This CDR3 is 14 amino acids long. The CDR3 here is CASSYRSGANEAFF. CDR3 DNA sequence: TGTGCCAGCAGTTACAGGTCGGGAGCCAATGAAGCTTTCTTT.

The chain is built from TRBV4-3 and TRBJ2-7, with TRBD1 matching over 7 bases. The length of the CDR3 is 15 residues. Germline trimming cut 0 bases from V and 1 base from J; bases unmatched to any gene: 3. Germline-derived CDR1 and CDR2 are LGHNA and YSLEER. CDR3 protein: CASSQELDRSYEQYF. CDR3 in DNA: TGCGCCAGCAGCCAAGAATTGGACAGGTCCTACGAGCAGTACTTC.

The V and J genes are TRBV11-2 and TRBJ1-1; 8 bases match TRBD1. This CDR3 is built from 15 residues. With 4 bases clipped from V and 1 base from J, the junction kept 5 bases outside the gene matches. In germline, CDR1 is SGHAT, CDR2 FQNNGV. The CDR3 reads CASSSQGAGNTEAFF. CDR3 sequence (DNA): TGTGCCAGCAGCTCCCAGGGGGCTGGGAACACTGAAGCTTTCTTT.

This chain connects TRBV11-2 to TRBJ1-4; D uncertain. CDR1 is SGHAT, CDR2 FQNNGV, per germline. CDR3 length: 15 residues. V was cut by 5 bases and J by 0 bases, with 10 bases left in between. As DNA, the CDR3 is TGTGCCAGCAGCGTCACACGATCAACTAATGAAAAACTGTTTTTT. Amino acids: CASSVTRSTNEKLFF.

In DNA, the CDR3 is TGTGCCAGCAGCGTAGGCAGGACAGGGGGAGGAGAGACCCAGTACTTC. Its protein is CASSVGRTGGGETQYF. The genes are TRBV9 and TRBJ2-5, with 10 nucleotides matching TRBD1. This CDR3 region has 16 residues. J was trimmed by 4 bases and V by 0 bases; bases with no gene match: 6. Germline V lookup: CDR1 SGDLS, CDR2 YYNGEE.

The rearrangement uses TRBV6-5 and TRBJ2-7, with a weak D call TRBD2 (6 bases). The germline V gene has CDR1 MNHEY and CDR2 SVGAGI. CDR3 size: 14 residues. V dropped 5 bases and J dropped 0 bases, with 11 bases sitting between them. The CDR3 spells CASSGTLSSYEQYF. The CDR3 DNA sequence: TGTGCCAGCAGTGGGACTCTGAGCTCCTACGAGCAGTACTTC.

The chain recombines TRBV6-1 with TRBJ2-2, with D possibly TRBD2 on 6 matching bases. The V gene's germline CDR1 is MNHNS and CDR2 SASEGT. Trimming cost V 7 bases and J 4 bases, with 10 bases left between them. This CDR3 comprises 13 residues. The CDR3 spells CASIKGLTGELFF. In DNA, the CDR3 is TGTGCCAGCATCAAGGGACTCACCGGGGAGCTGTTTTTT.

The V and J genes are TRBV28 and TRBJ1-1; D is possibly TRBD1 (6 bases). The V end was cut by 6 bases, the J end by 5 bases, with 16 bases between. CDR3 length equals 14 residues. CDR1 and CDR2 (germline): MDHEN, SYDVKM. CDR3 protein: CASSRSRGVTEAFF. The CDR3 region has the DNA TGTGCCAGCAGCCGATCCAGGGGAGTGACTGAAGCTTTCTTT.

Of note for this clone: Other DNA variants within this sample encode the same CDR3. The CDR3 region is CASSLSRSQETQYF. The CDR3 DNA sequence: TGTGCCAGCAGCCTCTCCCGGTCCCAAGAGACCCAGTACTTC. This chain connects TRBV7-2 to TRBJ2-5; D call uncertain. The CDR3 length is 14 residues. Germline V gene lookup returns CDR1 SGHTA and CDR2 FQGNSA. V dropped 5 bases and J dropped 1 base, with 11 bases sitting between them.

Only a few counts were recorded for this clone. The rearrangement links TRBV19 to TRBJ1-1; weak D call: TRBD1 (6 bases). Germline V lookup: CDR1 LNHDA, CDR2 SQIVND (reference sequence). V was cut by 5 bases and J by 2 bases, with 18 bases left in between. The CDR3 spans 16 residues. CDR3 sequence (DNA): TGTGCCAGTAGTCTCGATTCCAGGGGCAGTAACACTGAAGCTTTCTTT. It is translated as CASSLDSRGSNTEAFF.

V usage is TRBV29-1 and J usage is TRBJ2-7, with 8 bases fitting TRBD2. V lost 7 bases to trimming and J lost 5 bases; unmatched junction nucleotides: 10. The CDR3 loop spans 13 amino acids. Germline CDR1 is SQVTM and CDR2 is ANQGSEA. CDR3 in amino acids: CSAGAGVRNEQYF. CDR3 nucleotides: TGCAGCGCGGGAGCGGGAGTGAGGAACGAGCAGTACTTC.

Concerning this clone: This sequence may be a read error, since a much larger clone differs from it by one base. The gene calls are TRBV11-2 and TRBJ1-2; D is uncertain. The CDR3 is made up of 12 amino acids. CDR1 and CDR2 from the germline V gene are SGHAT and FQNNGV. V shed 0 bases and J shed 5 bases, with 4 bases lying between them. This chain's CDR3 is CASSLERYGYTF. Written as DNA, the CDR3 is TGTGCCAGCAGCTTAGAAAGATATGGCTACACCTTC.

This sequence joins TRBV7-6 and TRBJ1-2, with D tentatively TRBD1 (6 bases). The CDR3 has 15 amino acids. CDR1 and CDR2 (germline): SGHVS, FNYEAQ. V lost 5 bases and J lost 0, with 13 bases in between. Here the CDR3 DNA reads TGTGCCAGCAGCCAAATTCAGGGGACTAACTATGGCTACACCTTC. Translation: CASSQIQGTNYGYTF.

This clone has a handful of counts. The chain recombines TRBV11-2 with TRBJ2-7; 9 bases are a match to TRBD1. CDR1 is SGHAT, CDR2 FQNNGV, per germline. Unmatched junction bases numbered 7, after V lost 2 bases and J lost 2 bases. The CDR3 loop spans 16 amino acids. CDR3 loop: CASSLQSGTGTYEQYF. The CDR3 coding sequence is TGTGCCAGCAGCTTACAATCCGGGACAGGGACCTACGAGCAGTACTTC.

Written as DNA, the CDR3 is TGCGCCAGCAGCTTGGGTGGCTCCGTACCTAATGAAAAACTGTTTTTT. Translated: CASSLGGSVPNEKLFF. The chain recombines TRBV5-1 with TRBJ1-4; D remains ambiguous. CDR3 size: 16 residues. Trimming took 0 bases from V and 3 from J, leaving 12 bases between them. Germline V CDR1 and CDR2: SGHRS, YFSETQ.

The rearrangement uses TRBV28 and TRBJ2-7, with 9 bases that match TRBD2. CDR3 length: 21 residues. J gave up 2 bases and V 5 bases, and 25 bases lay outside the gene matches. Germline CDR1 reads MDHEN; CDR2 reads SYDVKM. The CDR3 nucleotides read TGTGCCAGCAGTCCCTCACAGGGGCGCCGGGCTAGCGGGGCCCCGCCCTACGAGCAGTACTTC. Its translation is CASSPSQGRRASGAPPYEQYF.

The chain couples TRBV5-6 to TRBJ1-1; perhaps TRBD1 as D (5 bases). This CDR3 has 17 amino acids. Trimming removed 5 bases from V and 4 bases from J, with 24 bases in between. Germline CDR1 is SGHDT and CDR2 is YYEEEE. CDR3: CASSRPGSMIGGTEAFF. Written as DNA, the CDR3 is TGTGCCAGCAGTCGACCGGGCTCAATGATTGGGGGCACTGAAGCTTTCTTT.

Comments on this clone: At the DNA level, this CDR3 is encoded by other sequences in the same sample as well. This chain links TRBV5-1 with TRBJ1-3; D gene uncertain. The CDR3 consists of 14 residues. Germline-derived CDR1 and CDR2 are SGHRS and YFSETQ. The V and J ends lost 0 bases and 3 bases respectively, with 7 bases between them. The DNA for the CDR3 is TGCGCCAGCAGCTTGGGGGGAGATGGAAACACCATATATTTT. Its translation is CASSLGGDGNTIYF.

The chain uses TRBV29-1 and TRBJ2-2; TRBD1 agrees at 7 bases. V trimming: 3 bases; J trimming: 4 bases; junction bases outside the gene matches: 11. Germline V gives CDR1 SQVTM, CDR2 ANQGSEA. The CDR3 runs 16 residues. Here the CDR3 reads CSVDLGPGGVTGELFF. CDR3 bases: TGCAGCGTTGACTTGGGCCCAGGGGGAGTCACCGGGGAGCTGTTTTTT.

Remarks on this clone: At one end, the junction sequence differs from germline, possibly due to a read error. The rearrangement links TRBV7-7 to TRBJ2-3; TRBD2 matches at 10 bases. The CDR3 is made up of 15 amino acids. Germline V gene data show CDR1 as SSHAT and CDR2 as FNYEAQ (reference sequence). The CDR3 reads CASSFSSGSGDTQYF. In nucleotides, the CDR3 is TGTGCTAGCAGCTTTTCTAGCGGGAGTGGCGATACGCAGTATTTT.

This clone was counted a few times. This chain links TRBV30 with TRBJ1-1; possible D gene TRBD1, 6 bases. CDR1 GTSNPN and CDR2 SVGIG come from the germline V gene (reference sequence). The CDR3 runs 15 residues. Trimming took 0 bases from V and 1 from J, leaving 12 bases between them. CDR3 DNA sequence: TGTGCCTGGAGTGTTGTAGGACAGAGGAACACTGAAGCTTTCTTT. Translating gives CAWSVVGQRNTEAFF.